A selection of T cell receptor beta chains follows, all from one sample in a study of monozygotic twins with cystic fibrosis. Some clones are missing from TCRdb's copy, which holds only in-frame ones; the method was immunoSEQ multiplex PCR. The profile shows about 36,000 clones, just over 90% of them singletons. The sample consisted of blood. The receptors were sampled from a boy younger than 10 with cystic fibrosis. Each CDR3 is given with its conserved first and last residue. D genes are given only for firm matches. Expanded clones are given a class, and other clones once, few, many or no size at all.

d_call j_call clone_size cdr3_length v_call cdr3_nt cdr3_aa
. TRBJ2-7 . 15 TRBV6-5 TGTGCCAGCAGTTACGACGGGACGGAGACCTACGAGCAGTACTTC CASSYDGTETYEQYF
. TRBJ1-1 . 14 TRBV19 TGTGCCAGTAGTATAAGGCCTGGCGTCACTGAAGCTTTCTTT CASSIRPGVTEAFF
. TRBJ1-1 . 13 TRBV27 TGTGCCAGCAGTTTATCTGCGAACACTGAAGCTTTCTTT CASSLSANTEAFF
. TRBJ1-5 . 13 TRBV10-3 TGTGCCATCAGCGACGAAGGAAATCAGCCCCAGCATTTT CAISDEGNQPQHF
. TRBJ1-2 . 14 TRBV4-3 TGCGCCAGCAGCCAAGACACCTCTAACTATGGCTACACCTTC CASSQDTSNYGYTF
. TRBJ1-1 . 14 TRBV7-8 TGTGCCAGCAGCTTAGTGGGGCAGAACACTGAAGCTTTCTTT CASSLVGQNTEAFF
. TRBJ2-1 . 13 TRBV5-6 TGTGCCAGCAGCTTGGGATCCTCCAATGAGCAGTTCTTC CASSLGSSNEQFF
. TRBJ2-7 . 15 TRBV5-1 TGCGCCAGCAGCTTGGCGGCGGGCCAGACCTACGAGCAGTACTTC CASSLAAGQTYEQYF
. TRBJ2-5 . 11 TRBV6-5 TGTGCCAGCAGCCGTGGGGAGACCCAGTACTTC CASSRGETQYF
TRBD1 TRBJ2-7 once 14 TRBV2 TGTGCCAGCAGTGAGGGCGGCAGGGGGACGGAGCAGTACTTC CASSEGGRGTEQYF
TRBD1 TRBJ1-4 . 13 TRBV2 TGTGCCAGCAGTGGACAGGGGGCGGGAAAACTGTTTTTT CASSGQGAGKLFF
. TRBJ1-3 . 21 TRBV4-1 TGCGCCAGCAGCCAAGATCGCGGAAGTCGATGGGACGGAAACTCTGGAAACACCATATATTTT CASSQDRGSRWDGNSGNTIYF
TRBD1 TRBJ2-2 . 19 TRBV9 TGTGCCAGCAGCGGAAACCCCGGACAGGGGGCAGGGAACACCGGGGAGCTGTTTTTT CASSGNPGQGAGNTGELFF
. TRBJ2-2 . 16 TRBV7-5 TGTGCCAGAAGCTCACGGGTGACAGGGGGCCCCGGGGAGCTGTTTTTT CARSSRVTGGPGELFF
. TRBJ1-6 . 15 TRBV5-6 TGTGCCAGCAGTCCGGGCCTCGCGGGGGGTTCACCCCTCCACTTT CASSPGLAGGSPLHF
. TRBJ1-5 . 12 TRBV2 TGTGCCAGCAGTGATCGGGGACAGCCCCAGCATTTT CASSDRGQPQHF
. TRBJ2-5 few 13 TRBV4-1 TGCGCCAGCAGTCCGGGGCTCCAAGAGACCCAGTACTTC CASSPGLQETQYF